This T cell receptor (beta chain) appears in the sequencing data of a study of early T cells in non-severe SARS-CoV-2 infection. TCRdb re-derived calls from the 5' RACE reads in MiXCR, one entry per CDR3 protein. The sample holds 95,000 to 100,000 distinct CDR3 sequences; 13% are singletons and the top ten take about 2.3%. Germline CDR1 WNHNN, CDR2 SYGVQD (reference sequence). V was trimmed by 0 bases and J by 4 bases, leaving 6 bases between them. The CDR3 covers 13 residues. This clonotype occurred many times. V usage is TRBV10-1 and J usage is TRBJ1-1; D remains ambiguous. The sequencing input was whole blood. The TCR was taken from an adult who was a healthcare worker with PCR-confirmed SARS-CoV-2 infection or an uninfected control (not recorded which). The CDR3 region is CASSESRSTEAFF. The CDR3 DNA reads TGCGCCAGCAGTGAGTCAAGGAGCACTGAAGCTTTCTTT.